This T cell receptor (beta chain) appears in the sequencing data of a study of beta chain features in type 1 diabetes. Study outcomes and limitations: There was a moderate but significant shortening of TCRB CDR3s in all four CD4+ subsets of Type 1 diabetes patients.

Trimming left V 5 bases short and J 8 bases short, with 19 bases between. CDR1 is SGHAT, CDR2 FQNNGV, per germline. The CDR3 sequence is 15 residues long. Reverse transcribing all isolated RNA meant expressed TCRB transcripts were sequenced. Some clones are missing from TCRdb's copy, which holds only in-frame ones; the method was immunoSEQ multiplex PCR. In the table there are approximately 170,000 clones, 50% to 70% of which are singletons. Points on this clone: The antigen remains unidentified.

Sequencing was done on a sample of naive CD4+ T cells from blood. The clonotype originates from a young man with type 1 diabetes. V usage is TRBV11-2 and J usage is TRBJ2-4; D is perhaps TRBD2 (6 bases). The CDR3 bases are TGTGCCAGCAGCGAAAGAACCCCAGGAGGGGACATTCAGTACTTC. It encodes CASSERTPGGDIQYF.